Listed below are T cell receptor beta chains from one sample, sequenced in a study of shared clonotypes between healthy human individuals. Assay: immunoSEQ multiplex PCR; the TCRdb copy retains only in-frame clones and omits some. The sample yields 2 million to 3 million clones, around 94% seen once. Sequences were obtained from naive CD4+ T cells sorted from blood. These receptors all stem from a man aged 18 to 30 in good health. Both conserved end residues are trimmed from each CDR3. D genes are given only for firm matches. Size is omitted from some rows. Given values are once, few, many or a class for expanded clones.

d_gene: -
j_gene: TRBJ2-2
len: 14
abundance: -
v_gene: TRBV27
CDR3aa: ASSFGGVANTGELF

d_gene: -
j_gene: TRBJ1-4
len: 12
abundance: -
v_gene: TRBV18
CDR3aa: ASSPSSGEEKLF

d_gene: -
j_gene: TRBJ1-1
len: 10
abundance: -
v_gene: TRBV6-6
CDR3aa: ASRRAESEAF

d_gene: -
j_gene: TRBJ2-7
len: 14
abundance: -
v_gene: TRBV28
CDR3aa: ASSAEGGGRSYEQY

d_gene: TRBD2
j_gene: TRBJ2-1
len: 15
abundance: -
v_gene: TRBV4-3
CDR3aa: ASSQERSGRGNNEQF

d_gene: -
j_gene: TRBJ1-1
len: 9
abundance: -
v_gene: TRBV28
CDR3aa: ASNSITEAF

d_gene: -
j_gene: TRBJ2-2
len: 14
abundance: -
v_gene: TRBV5-1
CDR3aa: ASSLALQENTGELF

d_gene: TRBD2
j_gene: TRBJ2-1
len: 14
abundance: -
v_gene: TRBV5-1
CDR3aa: ASSVLGASGISEQF

d_gene: -
j_gene: TRBJ1-2
len: 12
abundance: -
v_gene: TRBV30
CDR3aa: AWNGAYFNYGYT

d_gene: TRBD1
j_gene: TRBJ2-7
len: 11
abundance: -
v_gene: TRBV19
CDR3aa: ASSTGGVNEQY

d_gene: -
j_gene: TRBJ2-3
len: 12
abundance: -
v_gene: TRBV19
CDR3aa: ASSTPRTRDTQY

d_gene: -
j_gene: TRBJ2-5
len: 11
abundance: -
v_gene: TRBV6-5
CDR3aa: ASSRRWQETQY

d_gene: TRBD2
j_gene: TRBJ2-2
len: 15
abundance: -
v_gene: TRBV2
CDR3aa: ASRNEMASGYTGELF

d_gene: -
j_gene: TRBJ2-3
len: 11
abundance: -
v_gene: TRBV5-1
CDR3aa: ASSPEELGTQY

d_gene: -
j_gene: TRBJ2-5
len: 14
abundance: -
v_gene: TRBV5-1
CDR3aa: ASSLGHRTVQETQY

d_gene: TRBD1
j_gene: TRBJ1-2
len: 13
abundance: -
v_gene: TRBV5-1
CDR3aa: ASSLGKTGVYGYT

d_gene: -
j_gene: TRBJ2-5
len: 11
abundance: -
v_gene: TRBV7-3
CDR3aa: ASSYGQQETQY

d_gene: -
j_gene: TRBJ2-5
len: 14
abundance: once
v_gene: TRBV7-9
CDR3aa: ASSLAYVGEQETQY

d_gene: -
j_gene: TRBJ2-7
len: 12
abundance: -
v_gene: TRBV7-2
CDR3aa: ASSIGDLSYEQY

d_gene: TRBD1
j_gene: TRBJ2-1
len: 16
abundance: -
v_gene: TRBV7-9
CDR3aa: ASSVGGSGTGDYNEQF

d_gene: -
j_gene: TRBJ2-5
len: 12
abundance: once
v_gene: TRBV21-1
CDR3aa: ARGSGRVGETQY

d_gene: -
j_gene: TRBJ2-2
len: 12
abundance: once
v_gene: TRBV5-1
CDR3aa: ASSGQEATGELF

d_gene: TRBD1
j_gene: TRBJ2-5
len: 12
abundance: -
v_gene: TRBV7-2
CDR3aa: ASSTRGTGETQY

d_gene: TRBD1
j_gene: TRBJ2-7
len: 14
abundance: -
v_gene: TRBV9
CDR3aa: ASSVTDREPSYEQY

d_gene: -
j_gene: TRBJ2-2
len: 12
abundance: -
v_gene: TRBV5-1
CDR3aa: ASSLEGWTGELF

d_gene: -
j_gene: TRBJ2-5
len: 10
abundance: -
v_gene: TRBV2
CDR3aa: ASSGSGETQY

d_gene: -
j_gene: TRBJ2-7
len: 18
abundance: once
v_gene: TRBV4-3
CDR3aa: ASSQDYAGCWVDGSCEQY

d_gene: TRBD1
j_gene: TRBJ1-2
len: 13
abundance: -
v_gene: TRBV7-2
CDR3aa: ASSSQGAGSYGYT

d_gene: -
j_gene: TRBJ1-5
len: 13
abundance: -
v_gene: TRBV6-5
CDR3aa: ASRLDLRKNQPQH

d_gene: TRBD1
j_gene: TRBJ2-3
len: 15
abundance: -
v_gene: TRBV18
CDR3aa: ASSPRLGTGGTDTQY

d_gene: -
j_gene: TRBJ2-5
len: 13
abundance: -
v_gene: TRBV2
CDR3aa: ASSAVPAQKETQY

d_gene: -
j_gene: TRBJ2-7
len: 13
abundance: -
v_gene: TRBV9
CDR3aa: ASSVAGTDSYEQY

d_gene: -
j_gene: TRBJ2-3
len: 9
abundance: -
v_gene: TRBV20-1
CDR3aa: SARLADTQY

d_gene: TRBD2
j_gene: TRBJ2-2
len: 14
abundance: -
v_gene: TRBV7-9
CDR3aa: ASSLGLAENTGELF

d_gene: TRBD2
j_gene: TRBJ2-2
len: 16
abundance: -
v_gene: TRBV4-1
CDR3aa: ASSLRTSGIANTGELF

d_gene: -
j_gene: TRBJ1-5
len: 13
abundance: -
v_gene: TRBV28
CDR3aa: ASSLSGELNQPQH

d_gene: TRBD1
j_gene: TRBJ1-5
len: 14
abundance: once
v_gene: TRBV5-1
CDR3aa: ASREGTDYSNQPQH

d_gene: -
j_gene: TRBJ1-3
len: 11
abundance: -
v_gene: TRBV7-2
CDR3aa: ASSWANGNTIY

d_gene: TRBD1
j_gene: TRBJ2-7
len: 12
abundance: -
v_gene: TRBV7-6
CDR3aa: ASSLGQGASEQY

d_gene: -
j_gene: TRBJ1-5
len: 13
abundance: -
v_gene: TRBV28
CDR3aa: ASKGSRMGNQPQH

d_gene: -
j_gene: TRBJ2-7
len: 11
abundance: -
v_gene: TRBV6-5
CDR3aa: ASRRQEGYEQY

d_gene: -
j_gene: TRBJ1-2
len: 11
abundance: -
v_gene: TRBV25-1
CDR3aa: ASRPETNYGYT

d_gene: -
j_gene: TRBJ1-5
len: 12
abundance: -
v_gene: TRBV9
CDR3aa: ASSVAGLNQPQH

d_gene: -
j_gene: TRBJ2-1
len: 13
abundance: -
v_gene: TRBV7-2
CDR3aa: ASSLAQGSYNEQF

d_gene: -
j_gene: TRBJ2-7
len: 11
abundance: -
v_gene: TRBV19
CDR3aa: ASSGGRSYEQY

d_gene: -
j_gene: TRBJ2-5
len: 11
abundance: once
v_gene: TRBV6-5
CDR3aa: ASTSTEKETQY

d_gene: TRBD1
j_gene: TRBJ1-3
len: 11
abundance: -
v_gene: TRBV2
CDR3aa: ASTGDSGNTIY

d_gene: -
j_gene: TRBJ2-3
len: 11
abundance: few
v_gene: TRBV7-6
CDR3aa: ASSLTGADTQY

d_gene: -
j_gene: TRBJ2-1
len: 14
abundance: -
v_gene: TRBV11-2
CDR3aa: ASSPTPGGSYNEQF

d_gene: -
j_gene: TRBJ2-2
len: 11
abundance: -
v_gene: TRBV11-2
CDR3aa: ASSLDNTGELF

d_gene: TRBD1
j_gene: TRBJ1-6
len: 12
abundance: -
v_gene: TRBV19
CDR3aa: ASSIGQGKSPLH

d_gene: TRBD2
j_gene: TRBJ2-7
len: 15
abundance: -
v_gene: TRBV10-3
CDR3aa: AISPGLAGGSSYEQY

d_gene: TRBD1
j_gene: TRBJ1-5
len: 12
abundance: -
v_gene: TRBV27
CDR3aa: ASSREQGEQPQH